The T cell receptor (beta chain) under discussion was sequenced for a study of T cell responses to AZD1222 COVID-19 vaccine. General observations from the study: Repertoire sampling occurred only after the peak T cell response.

The protocol was immunoSEQ multiplex PCR, while the TCRdb copy is restricted to in-frame clones and leaves out a portion. The data contain approximately 98,000 clones, approximately 89% of them singletons. On this clone: Antigen unknown.

The specimen comprised peripheral blood, sampled on day 0 of MenACWY control vaccination. This TCR derives from an adult in good health.

The CDR3 here is CASSPNPSIVLYTF. CDR3 nucleotide sequence: TGTGCCAGCAGTCCGAATCCCTCTATTGTCCTGTACACCTTC. The chain couples TRBV27 to TRBJ1-2; D not certain. V lost 5 bases to trimming and J lost 11 bases, with 21 bases between them. CDR1 is MNHEY and CDR2 is SMNVEV in the germline V gene (reference sequence). The CDR3 is 14 residues long.